This paragraph covers one TCR beta chain sequence. Its antigen is still unknown. The data originate from a study of T cells in narcolepsy. Findings and limits, study-wide: Autoreactive HCRT-specific and TRIB2-specific clonotypes were marked in same-patient CSF-versus-blood CD4+ comparisons. Reportedly, autoreactive clonotypes were serially detected in patients' blood but not controls'. No autoreactive T cell clone sequences appeared in some memory CD4+ repertoires.

CDR1 is WSHSY, CDR2 SAAADI, per germline. The CDR3 is 17 residues long. Trimming left V 2 bases short and J 2 bases short, with 17 bases between. The protocol was immunoSEQ multiplex PCR, while the TCRdb copy is restricted to in-frame clones and leaves out a portion. The table has tens of thousands of clones, around 83% seen once. The V call is TRBV10-2, the J call TRBJ2-3; a possible D gene is TRBD2 (5 bases). The sample was CD45RA- memory CD4+ T cells from PBMCs. The TCR sequence derives from a human donor with narcolepsy. CDR3 loop: CASSEPRASRFTDTQYF. Written as DNA, the CDR3 is TGCGCCAGCAGTGAGCCGAGGGCTAGTAGGTTCACAGATACGCAGTATTTT.